The source of this T cell receptor (beta chain) is a study of T cell repertoires in cytomegalovirus infection. Study-level information: Through public TCR beta signatures, both CMV infection and matching HLA type were indicated.

Germline lookup yields CDR1 LNHDA and CDR2 SQIVND (reference sequence). V lost 3 bases and J lost 2; bases outside the gene matches: 7. The CDR3 runs to 16 residues. This clonotype was detected a few times. Its matching antigen is unknown. TCRdb analysed the reads with MiXCR anew, one entry per CDR3 protein. In the table there are more than 500,000 distinct CDR3 sequences, about 15% of which are singletons. Findings and limits, study-wide: HLA-C-restricted CMV-specific TCR beta clonotypes were dominant in the ex vivo response. Individuals carrying CMV plus the relevant HLA were identified by cumulative frequency of public TCR beta families.

This sequence joins TRBV19 and TRBJ2-5; 9 nucleotides agree with TRBD2. The receptor was isolated from a human donor in good health (CMV status not recorded). Some clones in this sample may be carry-over from other donors' samples. Sequencing used CD8+ T cells from PBMCs. The chain's CDR3 is CASSIWASGVQETQYF. The CDR3 DNA follows: TGTGCCAGTAGTATTTGGGCTAGCGGGGTGCAAGAGACCCAGTACTTC.